This record concerns one TCR beta chain sequence. The antigen is not known. The sample belongs to a study of OX40 agonist ivuxolimab in advanced cancers. Whole-study context: Hepatocellular carcinoma, melanoma, renal cell or head and neck cancer was diagnosed in the dose-escalation patients. Study results and limitations: On average, a greater number of expanded clones characterised CD8+ T cells relative to CD4+. In the 0.1-3.0 mg/kg groups, partial responders showed among the lowest expansion.

The repertoire was sequenced with immunoSEQ multiplex PCR; TCRdb's copy has only in-frame clones and lacks some. The table lists approximately 98,000 clones, 84% of them singletons. This CDR3 is 15 amino acids long. The germline CDR1 and CDR2 sequences are MNHNS and SASEGT. The trim removed 5 bases at V and 4 bases at J, leaving 7 bases unmatched. The sample here was CD4+ or CD8+ T cells sorted from blood, taken in a trial of the OX40 agonist ivuxolimab. The TCR sequence derives from an adult with an advanced solid tumor such as melanoma, head and neck, liver or kidney cancer. J is TRBJ1-4 and V is TRBV6-1, with 7 bases that match TRBD1. CDR3 protein: CASSNVAGGNEKLFF. CDR3 in DNA: TGTGCCAGCAGTAACGTGGCAGGGGGTAATGAAAAACTGTTTTTT.